Following are 20 T cell receptor beta chains from one sample sequenced in a study of blood T cell repertoires in COVID-19. Here immunoSEQ multiplex PCR was the method, and the copy in TCRdb shows in-frame clones only, minus some. There are 350,000 to 450,000 clones in the sample; roughly 90% occur only once, and about 1.5% lies in the top ten. Sequencing input: PBMCs or T cells enriched from blood (not recorded which). The receptor source for this set is a woman aged 18-29 years who had been exposed to COVID-19.

The chain carries TRBV27 and TRBJ2-1; unclear D gene. CDR1 MNHEY and CDR2 SMNVEV come from the germline V gene (reference sequence). The CDR3 totals 14 residues. Trimming cost V 0 bases and J 3 bases, with 6 bases left between them. This CDR3 reads CASSLSESYNEQFF. The CDR3 bases are TGTGCCAGCAGTTTATCCGAGAGCTACAATGAGCAGTTCTTC.

V is TRBV28 and J is TRBJ1-2; 12 nucleotides agree with TRBD1. This CDR3 has 15 residues. J gave up 2 bases and V 2 bases, and 0 bases lay outside the gene matches. The V gene's germline CDR1 is MDHEN and CDR2 SYDVKM. The CDR3 nucleotides are TGTGCCAGCAGTTTAGGGACAGGGGGCAACTATGGCTACACCTTC. Encoded protein: CASSLGTGGNYGYTF.

The V call is TRBV21-1, the J call TRBJ1-6; the D call TRBD1 from the table was never checked on the DNA. TRBV21-1 is marked as a pseudogene. The CDR3 has 18 amino acids. The CDR3 spells CASTEQGSRSSYNSPLHF. Written as DNA, the CDR3 is TGTGCCAGCACCGAACAGGGAAGTAGGAGCTCCTATAATTCACCCCTCCACTTT.

This rearrangement joins TRBV10-3 to TRBJ1-1; 8 bases are a match to TRBD1. The V segment lost 0 bases and the J segment 1 base; nucleotides outside the gene matches: 1. The CDR3 is 15 amino acids. Germline V gene sequence: CDR1 ENHRY, CDR2 SYGVKD. The CDR3 DNA reads TGTGCCATCAGTGAGTCACAGGGGGGGAACACTGAAGCTTTCTTT. This encodes CAISESQGGNTEAFF.

CDR3 in amino acids: CASRPGLADLSEQFF. For the CDR3, the DNA is TGTGCCAGCAGGCCGGGACTAGCGGATCTCAGTGAGCAGTTCTTC. The gene calls are TRBV6-5 and TRBJ2-1; 11 bases align to TRBD2. The V and J ends lost 6 bases and 9 bases, in that order; junction bases with no gene match: 10. Germline V gene data show CDR1 as MNHEY and CDR2 as SVGAGI. The CDR3 sequence is 15 residues long.

This chain's CDR3 is CASSPGASTNEKLFF. CDR3 DNA sequence: TGTGCCAGCAGTCCGGGAGCTTCAACTAATGAAAAACTGTTTTTT. The V call is TRBV28, the J call TRBJ1-4, with unresolved D. Germline-derived CDR1 and CDR2 are MDHEN and SYDVKM. This CDR3 comprises 15 residues. Deletions cut 5 bases from V and 0 bases from J, with 10 bases between.

V is TRBV7-2 and J is TRBJ1-3; D call uncertain. Trimming removed 0 bases at V and 4 bases at J, with 13 bases between. Germline CDR1 reads SGHTA; CDR2 reads FQGNSA. This CDR3 is built from 16 residues. CDR3 DNA sequence: TGTGCCAGCAGCTTAGCGCTGACTGCGGGAGGAAACACCATATATTTT. The encoded protein is CASSLALTAGGNTIYF.

The chain uses TRBV15 and TRBJ2-3; 7 nucleotides line up with TRBD2. CDR1 and CDR2 from the germline V gene are LNHNV and YYDKDF (reference sequence). The ends lost 9 bases at V and 8 bases at J; junction bases unmatched: 8. The CDR3 sequence is 12 residues long. This CDR3 reads CATGGGPGTQYF. The DNA of the CDR3 is TGTGCCACGGGCGGGGGACCGGGTACGCAGTATTTT.

The chain combines TRBV3-1 (or the pseudogene TRBV3-2) with TRBJ2-7; maybe TRBD2 (6 bases). Germline V gene sequence: CDR1 LGHDT, CDR2 YNNKEL (reference sequence). V was shortened by 2 bases and J by 0 bases, with 17 bases between the two germline ends. The CDR3 sequence is 17 residues long. As DNA, the CDR3 is TGTGCCAGCAGCCAAACGGGCGCGGGAAGAGCCTCCTACGAGCAGTACTTC. This encodes CASSQTGAGRASYEQYF.

Points on this clone: Other DNA sequences in the sample encode the same CDR3. This chain uses TRBV6-5 with TRBJ2-7; 10 bases align to TRBD1. This CDR3 is built from 13 residues. Trimming removed 6 bases from V and 4 bases from J; junction bases left unmatched: 3. Germline CDR1 MNHEY, CDR2 SVGAGI. This CDR3 reads CASRDRGRYEQYF. CDR3 DNA sequence: TGTGCCAGCAGAGACAGGGGGCGGTACGAGCAGTACTTC.

This clone was counted a few times. The chain carries TRBV5-1 and TRBJ1-1; possible D gene TRBD1, 5 bases. V lost 4 bases and J 10 bases, leaving 17 bases between the germline ends. This CDR3 has 13 residues. The V gene's germline CDR1 is SGHRS and CDR2 YFSETQ. Here the CDR3 reads CASSHSDGGLAFF. The CDR3 DNA sequence: TGCGCCAGCAGCCATTCGGACGGGGGACTAGCTTTCTTT. Using reference TRBV5-1 and TRBJ1-1 for the parts outside the CDR3, the full variable domain is KAGVTQTPRYLIKTRGQQVTLSCSPISGHRSVSWYQQTPGQGLQFLFEYFSETQRNKGNFPGRFSGRQFSNSRSEMNVSTLELGDSALYLCASSHSDGGLAFFGQGTRLTVV.

V and J are TRBV5-5 and TRBJ1-2; D may be TRBD1 (5 bases). Trimming took 2 bases from V and 4 from J, leaving 12 bases between them. The CDR3 loop spans 14 amino acids. Germline lookup yields CDR1 SGHKS and CDR2 YYEKEE (reference sequence). CDR3 sequence reads: CASSFGAGSYGYTF. As DNA, the CDR3 is TGTGCCAGCAGCTTCGGGGCCGGGAGCTATGGCTACACCTTC.

The V gene is TRBV27, the J gene TRBJ1-1; D may be TRBD1 (5 bases). The V and J ends lost 2 bases and 4 bases respectively, with 17 bases between them. CDR1 is MNHEY, CDR2 SMNVEV, per germline (reference sequence). This CDR3 region has 16 residues. CDR3 region: CASSLGWGLYGTEAFF. The CDR3 DNA reads TGTGCCAGCAGTTTAGGGTGGGGCCTTTACGGCACTGAAGCTTTCTTT.

In DNA form, the CDR3 reads TGTGCCAGCAGCTTTGGGGAGAGCTCCTACAATGAGCAGTTCTTC. As protein: CASSFGESSYNEQFF. The chain has TRBV11-3 and TRBJ2-1; a weak D match, TRBD2 (5 bases). Germline CDR1 SGHNT, CDR2 YENEEA. Trimming left V 3 bases short and J 0 bases short, with 9 bases between. The CDR3 contains 15 residues.

The chain employs TRBV20-1 and TRBJ2-7; 8 bases map to TRBD1. Trimming removed 3 bases from V and 6 bases from J; junction bases left unmatched: 1. Germline V gene sequence: CDR1 DFQATT, CDR2 SNEGSKA (reference sequence). The CDR3 contains 11 residues. CDR3 DNA: TGCAGTGCTAGGCAGGGGGCCGAGCAGTACTTC. The encoded protein is CSARQGAEQYF.

The chain links TRBV7-9 to TRBJ1-6; no reliable D call. The CDR3 runs to 13 residues. From germline, CDR1 is SEHNR and CDR2 FQNEAQ (reference sequence). Deletions cut 5 bases from V and 6 bases from J, with 8 bases between. The CDR3 DNA sequence: TGTGCCAGCAGCGCTGGACTTAATTCACCCCTCCACTTT. Its protein product is CASSAGLNSPLHF.

The chain joins TRBV9 to TRBJ1-1; 8 nucleotides match TRBD1. V trimming: 6 bases; J trimming: 0 bases; junction bases outside the gene matches: 7. The CDR3 is made up of 15 amino acids. CDR1 is SGDLS, CDR2 YYNGEE, per germline. CDR3 DNA sequence: TGTGCCAGCACTGGGACGGGACAGGTGAACACTGAAGCTTTCTTT. It yields the protein CASTGTGQVNTEAFF.

The rearrangement joins TRBV29-1 to TRBJ1-4; D is ambiguous. CDR1 and CDR2 from the germline V gene are SQVTM and ANQGSEA. CDR3 length: 13 residues. V was trimmed by 4 bases and J by 5 bases, leaving 11 bases between them. The CDR3 DNA reads as TGCAGCGTTGTTGGCCGACTAAATGAAAAACTGTTTTTT. Amino acids: CSVVGRLNEKLFF.

The rearrangement joins TRBV11-2 to TRBJ1-2; D is undetermined. From germline, CDR1 is SGHAT and CDR2 FQNNGV. This CDR3 is built from 13 residues. With 6 bases removed from V and 3 bases from J, the gap between germline ends came to 11 bases. The CDR3 nucleotides are TGTGCCAGCAGGCACATTTTTGACTATGGCTACACCTTC. As protein: CASRHIFDYGYTF.

The chain employs TRBV7-6 and TRBJ2-7, with TRBD2 matching 8 bases. Germline CDR1 is SGHVS and CDR2 is FNYEAQ. CDR3 size: 18 residues. V lost 1 base to trimming and J lost 6 bases; unmatched junction nucleotides: 17. CDR3 in amino acids: CASSLVPGGPGLGGEQYF. The DNA for the CDR3 is TGTGCCAGCAGCTTAGTCCCCGGGGGGCCGGGACTAGGGGGCGAGCAGTACTTC.